This T cell receptor beta chain was recorded in a study of T cell responses to AZD1222 COVID-19 vaccine. Study-level points and caveats: The reported proportion of spike-specific TCRs targeting unmutated variant regions was nearly half. Samples come after the peak T cell response, not at day 14.

In regard to this clone: The target antigen is unknown.

The CDR3 covers 15 residues. Trimming removed 5 bases from V and 4 bases from J; junction bases left unmatched: 7. CDR1 MNHEY and CDR2 SVGAGI come from the germline V gene. Profiling relied on immunoSEQ multiplex PCR, and the TCRdb table lists in-frame clones only, not all of them. In the table there are 77,000 or so clones, roughly 94% of which are singletons. The V and J genes are TRBV6-5 and TRBJ2-1, with 8 nucleotides matching TRBD2. Sequenced material: peripheral blood, taken on day 0 of MenACWY control vaccination. The sequence derives from an adult in good health. The CDR3 spells CASSILAAAYNEQFF. The DNA for the CDR3 is TGTGCCAGCAGTATACTAGCGGCGGCTTACAATGAGCAGTTCTTC.